These 23 T cell receptor beta chains came from one sample sequenced in a study of T cell responses to AZD1222 COVID-19 vaccine. Sequencing was performed with immunoSEQ multiplex PCR; in TCRdb, only in-frame clones are kept and a portion is missing. Counted here are about 150,000 clones, 93% occurring once; the ten biggest clones make up roughly 9%. This material consisted of peripheral blood, taken on day 0 of AZD1222 vaccination. These TCRs come from an adult in good health.

This chain joins TRBV5-1 and TRBJ1-1, with 8 bases matching TRBD1. Germline CDR1 SGHRS, CDR2 YFSETQ. Trimming at V came to 4 bases and at J to 3 bases, leaving 5 bases not matched to a gene. The length of the CDR3 is 14 residues. In DNA, the CDR3 is TGCGCCAGCAGCACGACAGGGGAATACACTGAAGCTTTCTTT. This gives the protein CASSTTGEYTEAFF.

This sequence joins TRBV7-2 and TRBJ2-2; 11 bases are shared with TRBD2. The CDR3 consists of 16 residues. V shed 5 bases and J 0 bases; nucleotides not matched to a gene: 2. Germline lookup yields CDR1 SGHTA and CDR2 FQGNSA. As DNA, the CDR3 is TGTGCCAGCAGCCCGACTAGCGGGGCGAACACCGGGGAGCTGTTTTTT. This codes for CASSPTSGANTGELFF. Together with reference TRBV7-2 and TRBJ2-2, the CDR3 gives the full variable domain: GAGVSQSPSNKVTEKGKDVELRCDPISGHTALYWYRQSLGQGLEFLIYFQGNSAPDKSGLPSDRFSAERTGGSVSTLTIQRTQQEDSAVYLCASSPTSGANTGELFFGEGSRLTVL.

V and J are TRBV18 and TRBJ1-4; no reliable D call. The CDR3 sequence is 13 residues long. Germline loops: CDR1 KGHSH, CDR2 LQKENI. V was trimmed by 3 bases and J by 7 bases, leaving 9 bases between them. CDR3 amino acids: CASSPNSVEKLFF. CDR3 bases: TGTGCCAGCTCACCGAACAGTGTTGAAAAACTGTTTTTT.

The CDR3 sequence is CASSFEAGGTYEQYF. The CDR3 coding sequence is TGTGCCAGCAGCTTCGAGGCGGGGGGGACCTACGAGCAGTACTTC. The chain is built from TRBV7-9 and TRBJ2-7, with 9 nucleotides matching TRBD2. Per germline, CDR1 SEHNR and CDR2 FQNEAQ (reference sequence). Trimming cost V 3 bases and J 2 bases; bases outside gene matches: 5. CDR3 length: 15 residues.

The CDR3 DNA sequence: TGTGCCAGCAGCCAAGATATCCATCGGACTGAAGCTTTCTTT. It is translated as CASSQDIHRTEAFF. The chain recombines TRBV4-2 with TRBJ1-1; D not certain. CDR3 length: 14 amino acids. Germline V gene lookup returns CDR1 LGHNA and CDR2 YNFKEQ. With 0 bases removed from V and 5 bases from J, the gap between germline ends came to 10 bases.

This chain joins TRBV4-1 and TRBJ1-5; no firm D call. Between the trimmed V and J ends, which lost 1 base and 6 bases, there was a span of 13 bases. CDR1 MGHRA and CDR2 YSYEKL come from the germline V gene. There are 15 residues in the CDR3. CDR3 amino acids: CASSQVRGVRQPQHF. The CDR3 nucleotides are TGCGCCAGCAGCCAAGTACGGGGAGTTCGTCAGCCCCAGCATTTT.

The genes are TRBV5-5 and TRBJ1-4, with D possibly being TRBD1 (6 bases). The CDR3 spans 13 residues. V was trimmed by 1 base and J by 11 bases, leaving 12 bases between them. Looked up from germline, CDR1 is SGHKS and CDR2 is YYEKEE (reference sequence). This chain's CDR3 is CASSLRQGTKLFF. The CDR3 DNA reads as TGTGCCAGCAGCTTGCGGCAGGGGACGAAACTGTTTTTT.

This clone was recorded a few times. The junction differs from germline at one of its ends, possibly a read error. The V gene is TRBV15, the J gene TRBJ2-3, with 10 positions matching TRBD2. This CDR3 region has 15 residues. The germline V gene has CDR1 LNHNV and CDR2 YYDKDF (reference sequence). The CDR3 reads CATSGERGGADTQYF. The DNA of the CDR3 is TGTGCCACCAGCGGAGAGCGGGGGGGGGCAGATACGCAGTATTTT. The variable domain in full, with the rest retrieved from reference TRBV15 and TRBJ2-3, is DAMVIQNPRYQVTQFGKPVTLSCSQTLNHNVMYWYQQKSSQAPKLLFHYYDKDFNNEADTPDNFQSRRPNTSFCFLDIRSPGLGDTAMYLCATSGERGGADTQYFGPGTRLTVL.

This chain joins TRBV6-5 and TRBJ1-5, with TRBD1 matching 8 bases. The V and J ends lost 7 bases and 2 bases, in that order; junction bases with no gene match: 7. The germline V gene has CDR1 MNHEY and CDR2 SVGAGI. CDR3 length: 15 amino acids. CDR3 nucleotide sequence: TGTGCCAGCACCACCTCACAGGGGGGCAATCAGCCCCAGCATTTT. Protein: CASTTSQGGNQPQHF.

The chain joins TRBV7-2 to TRBJ2-1; D perhaps matches TRBD2 (5 bases). The CDR3 runs to 13 residues. Per the germline V gene, CDR1 is SGHTA and CDR2 is FQGNSA. V lost 7 bases and J lost 9, with 16 bases in between. The CDR3 region is CASTTDGNGEQFF. The DNA of the CDR3 is TGTGCCAGCACCACGGACGGGAACGGTGAGCAGTTCTTC.

V is TRBV10-3 and J is TRBJ2-2; 10 nucleotides match TRBD2. In germline, CDR1 is ENHRY, CDR2 SYGVKD. V was pared by 7 bases and J by 2 bases, with 4 bases of the junction left unmatched. The CDR3 totals 15 residues. CDR3 nucleotides: TGTGCCATCAATTGGACTAGCGGAAACACCGGGGAGCTGTTTTTT. Encoded protein: CAINWTSGNTGELFF.

As for this clone: One junction end disagrees with the germline gene, perhaps due to a read error. V is TRBV7-7 and J is TRBJ2-1, with D possibly called TRBD1 or TRBD2 (6 bases each). The CDR3 contains 13 residues. CDR1 and CDR2 (germline): SSHAT, FNYEAQ (reference sequence). Here the CDR3 reads CASSLGGHNEQFF. In DNA, the CDR3 is TGTGCTAGCAGCTTAGGGGGGCACAATGAGCAGTTCTTC.

The chain has TRBV5-1 and TRBJ1-2; TRBD1 matches at 9 bases. V lost 4 bases, J lost 3 bases, and 10 bases stayed unmatched. The CDR3 has 16 residues. The germline gives CDR1 SGHRS, CDR2 YFSETQ. The CDR3 is CASSRTGTGFDYGYTF. The CDR3 DNA reads as TGCGCCAGCAGCCGAACCGGGACAGGGTTCGACTATGGCTACACCTTC.

This chain joins TRBV10-3 and TRBJ1-4; perhaps TRBD1 as D (6 bases). Looked up from germline, CDR1 is ENHRY and CDR2 is SYGVKD. This CDR3 region has 15 residues. In DNA form, the CDR3 reads TGTTCGGACAAGGGGCAGGGGCAAACTAATGAAAAACTGTTTTTT. This gives the protein CSDKGQGQTNEKLFF.

The chain employs TRBV6-6 and TRBJ2-2; no clear D gene. The CDR3 totals 12 residues. The germline gives CDR1 MNHNY, CDR2 SVGAGI (reference sequence). V lost 6 bases to trimming and J lost 5 bases, with 7 bases between them. This CDR3 reads CASSERTGELFF. The CDR3 DNA reads TGTGCCAGCAGCGAGAGGACCGGGGAGCTGTTTTTT.

V and J are TRBV4-2 and TRBJ2-3; 8 bases fit TRBD2. The V gene end was trimmed by 0 bases and the J gene end by 4 bases; junction bases not matched to a gene: 3. Germline V CDR1 and CDR2: LGHNA, YNFKEQ. This CDR3 has 15 residues. In nucleotides, the CDR3 is TGTGCCAGCAGCCAAGATCGGGGGGGGCCAGATACGCAGTATTTT. Protein sequence: CASSQDRGGPDTQYF.

This rearrangement joins TRBV6-1 to TRBJ2-4, with TRBD1 as a possible D gene (6 bases). V was cut by 0 bases and J by 1 base, with 22 bases left in between. Germline V gives CDR1 MNHNS, CDR2 SASEGT. CDR3 size: 20 residues. This chain's CDR3 is CASSEARRRGEGWAKNIQYF. Here the CDR3 DNA reads TGTGCCAGCAGTGAAGCGCGGCGCAGGGGAGAAGGATGGGCCAAAAACATTCAGTACTTC.

This chain uses TRBV5-4 with TRBJ1-2; a weak D match, TRBD1 (5 bases). The CDR3 totals 16 residues. The ends were cut back, 4 bases at V and 4 bases at J, with 20 bases in the middle. Germline-derived CDR1 and CDR2 are SGHNT and YYREEE (reference sequence). CDR3 nucleotide sequence: TGTGCCAGCAGCCAGGGAACCGGGACGGCGATCTATGGCTACACCTTC. This sequence encodes CASSQGTGTAIYGYTF. Using reference TRBV5-4 and TRBJ1-2 for the parts outside the CDR3, the full variable domain is ETGVTQSPTHLIKTRGQQVTLRCSSQSGHNTVSWYQQALGQGPQFIFQYYREEENGRGNFPPRFSGLQFPNYSSELNVNALELDDSALYLCASSQGTGTAIYGYTFGSGTRLTVV.

The V gene is TRBV7-2, the J gene TRBJ2-5; 11 bases align to TRBD2. Losses at the gene ends were 5 bases for V and 5 bases for J; bases not matched to a gene: 1. The CDR3 has 13 amino acids. Looked up from germline, CDR1 is SGHTA and CDR2 is FQGNSA. As DNA, the CDR3 is TGTGCCAGCAGCCGACTAGCGGGGGAGACCCAGTACTTC. It yields the protein CASSRLAGETQYF. Full variable domain (missing parts from reference TRBV7-2 and TRBJ2-5): GAGVSQSPSNKVTEKGKDVELRCDPISGHTALYWYRQSLGQGLEFLIYFQGNSAPDKSGLPSDRFSAERTGGSVSTLTIQRTQQEDSAVYLCASSRLAGETQYFGPGTRLLVL.

The chain joins TRBV5-1 to TRBJ2-7, with unresolved D. Germline V gene sequence: CDR1 SGHRS, CDR2 YFSETQ. With 4 bases removed from V and 4 bases from J, the gap between germline ends came to 12 bases. The CDR3 covers 13 residues. The CDR3, as DNA: TGCGCCAGCAGCAGTAAATCAGGATACGAGCAGTACTTC. As protein: CASSSKSGYEQYF.

This rearrangement joins TRBV18 to TRBJ2-7; maybe TRBD2 (5 bases). The CDR3 is 14 amino acids. Germline-derived CDR1 and CDR2 are KGHSH and LQKENI. The germline V and J ends were trimmed by 2 bases and 4 bases, with 12 bases remaining between them. CDR3 residues: CASSPTEVRYEQYF. The CDR3 DNA reads TGTGCCAGCTCACCAACGGAGGTCAGGTACGAGCAGTACTTC.

The rearrangement uses TRBV11-2 and TRBJ2-7; TRBD1 is a possible D gene (6 bases). Trimming pared 5 bases from V and 5 bases from J, leaving 22 bases between. The CDR3 has 16 residues. Germline CDR1 and CDR2: SGHAT and FQNNGV. CDR3: CASSPQRGGGPNEQYF. CDR3 coding DNA: TGTGCCAGCAGCCCCCAACGGGGTGGGGGCCCCAACGAGCAGTACTTC. The full variable domain, rest sourced from reference TRBV11-2 and TRBJ2-7, is EAGVAQSPRYKIIEKRQSVAFWCNPISGHATLYWYQQILGQGPKLLIQFQNNGVVDDSQLPKDRFSAERLKGVDSTLKIQPAKLEDSAVYLCASSPQRGGGPNEQYFGPGTRLTVT.

V usage is TRBV7-9 and J usage is TRBJ1-1; D gene unclear. CDR3 length: 16 amino acids. CDR1 SEHNR and CDR2 FQNEAQ come from the germline V gene (reference sequence). V dropped 4 bases and J dropped 0 bases, with 15 bases sitting between them. CDR3: CASSSVRETLNTEAFF. In DNA, the CDR3 is TGTGCCAGCAGCTCAGTCAGAGAGACCTTGAACACTGAAGCTTTCTTT.